A selection of T cell receptor beta chains follows, all from one sample in a study of blood T cell repertoires in COVID-19. TCRdb's table, derived via immunoSEQ multiplex PCR, lists solely in-frame clones and lacks some. Of tens of thousands of clones in the sample, roughly 90% were seen once. The source material was peripheral blood. The receptor source for this set is a man aged 60 to 69 with active or convalescent COVID-19. CDR3s include the opening cysteine and the closing phenylalanine or tryptophan. D genes are given only for firm matches.

TRBJ1-1 | . | TRBV29-1 | CSVDGGGPNTEAFF | TGCAGCGTTGATGGTGGAGGCCCGAACACTGAAGCTTTCTTT
TRBJ2-5 | . | TRBV5-6 | CASSLGPPLGAGETQYF | TGTGCCAGCAGCTTGGGGCCCCCCTTAGGGGCAGGGGAGACCCAGTACTTC
TRBJ2-1 | TRBD1 | TRBV18 | CASSPSQGANEQFF | TGTGCCAGCTCACCAAGCCAGGGGGCCAATGAGCAGTTCTTC
TRBJ2-7 | . | TRBV4-1 | CASSQLAGQASYEQYF | TGCGCCAGCAGCCAACTAGCCGGGCAGGCCTCCTACGAGCAGTACTTC
TRBJ1-1 | TRBD1 | TRBV9 | CASSPRGQVDTEAFF | TGTGCCAGCAGCCCGAGGGGACAGGTTGACACTGAAGCTTTCTTT
TRBJ1-3 | . | TRBV7-7 | CASSLQQGFHPGNTIYF | TGTGCTAGCAGCCTCCAACAGGGATTTCATCCTGGAAACACCATATATTTT
TRBJ2-3 | TRBD1 | TRBV5-1 | CASTLLGQDTDTQYF | TGCGCCAGCACCCTATTGGGACAGGACACAGATACGCAGTATTTT
TRBJ1-2 | . | TRBV12-3/TRBV12-4 | CASSFKTGEGYTF | TGTGCCAGCAGTTTTAAAACGGGGGAGGGCTACACCTTC
TRBJ2-7 | TRBD1 | TRBV10-1 | CASSPDRGIYEQYF | TGCGCCAGCAGTCCGGACAGGGGAATCTACGAGCAGTACTTC
TRBJ1-5 | . | TRBV11-2 | CASSLGSRVRNQPQHF | TGTGCCAGCAGCTTAGGTTCACGGGTTCGCAATCAGCCCCAGCATTTT